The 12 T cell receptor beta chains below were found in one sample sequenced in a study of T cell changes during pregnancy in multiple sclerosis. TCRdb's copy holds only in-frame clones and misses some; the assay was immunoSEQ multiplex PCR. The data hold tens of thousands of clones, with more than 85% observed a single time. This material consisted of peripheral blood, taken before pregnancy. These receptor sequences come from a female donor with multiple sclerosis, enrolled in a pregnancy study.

This CDR3 reads CASSSTPTGHIQETQYF. The CDR3 coding sequence is TGTGCCAGCAGCTCCACCCCGACAGGGCATATCCAAGAGACCCAGTACTTC. The chain carries TRBV5-4 and TRBJ2-5, with 7 bases matching TRBD1. The V gene's germline CDR1 is SGHNT and CDR2 YYREEE (reference sequence). Trimming took 3 bases from V and 1 from J; bases not matched to a gene: 12. The CDR3 covers 17 residues.

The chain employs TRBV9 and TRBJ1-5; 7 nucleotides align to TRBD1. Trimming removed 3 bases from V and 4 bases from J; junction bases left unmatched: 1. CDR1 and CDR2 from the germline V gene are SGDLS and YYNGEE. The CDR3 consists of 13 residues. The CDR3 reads CASSATGNQPQHF. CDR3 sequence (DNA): TGTGCCAGCAGCGCGACAGGGAATCAGCCCCAGCATTTT.

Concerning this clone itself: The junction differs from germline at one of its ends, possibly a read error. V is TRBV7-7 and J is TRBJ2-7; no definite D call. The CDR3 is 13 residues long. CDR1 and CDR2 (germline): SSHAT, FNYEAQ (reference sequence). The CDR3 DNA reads TGTGCTAGCAGCCCGGGTCATAACTACGAGCAGTACTTC. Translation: CASSPGHNYEQYF.

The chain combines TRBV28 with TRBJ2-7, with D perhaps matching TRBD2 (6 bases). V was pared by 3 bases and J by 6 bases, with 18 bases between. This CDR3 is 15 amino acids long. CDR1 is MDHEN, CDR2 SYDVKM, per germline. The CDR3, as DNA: TGTGCCAGCAGTTTGCTCATCGCGCGGGGTGGCGAGCAGTACTTC. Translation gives CASSLLIARGGEQYF.

For the CDR3, the DNA is TGTGCCTGGACGTCAGGGGGTGAAAAACTGTTTTTT. Amino acids: CAWTSGGEKLFF. V usage is TRBV30 and J usage is TRBJ1-4; 7 bases map to TRBD1. Per the germline V gene, CDR1 is GTSNPN and CDR2 is SVGIG (reference sequence). The CDR3 contains 12 residues. Trimming took 4 bases from V and 7 from J; bases not matched to a gene: 3.

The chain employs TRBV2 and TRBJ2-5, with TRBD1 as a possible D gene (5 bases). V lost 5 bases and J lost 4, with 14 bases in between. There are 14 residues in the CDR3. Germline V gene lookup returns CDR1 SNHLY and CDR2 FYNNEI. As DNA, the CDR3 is TGTGCCAGCAGTATGGAGACAGTGGGAGAGACCCAGTACTTC. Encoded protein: CASSMETVGETQYF.

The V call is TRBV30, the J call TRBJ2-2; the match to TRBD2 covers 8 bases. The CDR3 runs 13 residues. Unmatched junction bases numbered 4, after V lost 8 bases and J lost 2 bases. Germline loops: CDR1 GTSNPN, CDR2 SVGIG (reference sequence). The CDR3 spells CAGSGANTGELFF. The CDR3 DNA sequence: TGTGCCGGTAGCGGGGCCAACACCGGGGAGCTGTTTTTT.

The CDR3 here is CASSLARGVTNEKLFF. The CDR3 region has the DNA TGTGCCAGCAGCTTAGCCCGGGGAGTCACTAATGAAAAACTGTTTTTT. The V gene is TRBV7-9, the J gene TRBJ1-4; D is ambiguous. Germline V gives CDR1 SEHNR, CDR2 FQNEAQ (reference sequence). Trimming left V 0 bases short and J 2 bases short, with 10 bases between. CDR3 length: 16 amino acids.

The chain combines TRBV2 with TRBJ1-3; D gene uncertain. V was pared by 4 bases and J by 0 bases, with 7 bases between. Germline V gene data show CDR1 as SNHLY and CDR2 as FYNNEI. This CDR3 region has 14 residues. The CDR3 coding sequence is TGTGCCAGCAGTGGCCCAGACTCTGGAAACACCATATATTTT. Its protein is CASSGPDSGNTIYF.

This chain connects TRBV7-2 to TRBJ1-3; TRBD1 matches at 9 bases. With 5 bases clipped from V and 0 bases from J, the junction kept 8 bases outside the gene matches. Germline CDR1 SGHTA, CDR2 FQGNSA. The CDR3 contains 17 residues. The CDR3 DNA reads TGTGCCAGCAGCCCATATGGGACAGGGAACTCTGGAAACACCATATATTTT. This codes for CASSPYGTGNSGNTIYF. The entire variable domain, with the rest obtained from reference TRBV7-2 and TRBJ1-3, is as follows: GAGVSQSPSNKVTEKGKDVELRCDPISGHTALYWYRQSLGQGLEFLIYFQGNSAPDKSGLPSDRFSAERTGGSVSTLTIQRTQQEDSAVYLCASSPYGTGNSGNTIYFGEGSWLTVV.

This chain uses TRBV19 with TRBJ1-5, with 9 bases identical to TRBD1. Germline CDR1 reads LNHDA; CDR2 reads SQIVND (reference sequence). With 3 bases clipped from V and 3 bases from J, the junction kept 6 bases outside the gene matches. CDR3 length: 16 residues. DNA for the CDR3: TGTGCCAGTAGTATGAGGGGACAGGGCCCCAATCAGCCCCAGCATTTT. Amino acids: CASSMRGQGPNQPQHF.

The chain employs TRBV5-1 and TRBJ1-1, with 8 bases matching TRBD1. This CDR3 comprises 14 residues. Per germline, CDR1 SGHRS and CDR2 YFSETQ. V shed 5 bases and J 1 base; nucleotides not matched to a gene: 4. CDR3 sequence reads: CASRPGQGNTEAFF. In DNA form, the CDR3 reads TGCGCCAGCAGACCCGGACAGGGGAACACTGAAGCTTTCTTT.